This T cell receptor (beta chain) was sequenced in a study of blood T cell repertoires in COVID-19. Turning to the study itself: Acute-phase and convalescent COVID-19 samples originated in the United States, Italy and Spain. T cells, B-cell-depleted T cells, or PBMCs provided the cDNA or gDNA that served as material.

Per germline, CDR1 SGHTA and CDR2 FQGNSA. V lost 3 bases to trimming and J lost 4 bases; unmatched junction nucleotides: 0. CDR3 length: 13 residues. Original processing notes: Nucleated cell number was recorded as an estimate derived from reference gene primer amplification. TCRdb's copy holds only in-frame clones and misses some; the assay was immunoSEQ multiplex PCR. The V and J calls and clone size were taken over from that table, and D and trimming were inferred from the DNA. The table lists a few hundred thousand clones, around 84% of them singletons. The chain uses TRBV7-2 and TRBJ2-3, with 8 nucleotides matching TRBD2. The receptor comes from a man aged 35-49 years who had recovered from COVID-19. Sequencing was done on a sample of peripheral blood. CDR3 coding DNA: TGTGCCAGCAGCTTCGGGGGGGCAGATACGCAGTATTTT. Translating gives CASSFGGADTQYF.